This TCR beta chain originates from a study of identical twins. Trimming cost V 2 bases and J 3 bases; bases outside gene matches: 4. CDR3 size: 14 residues. Germline CDR1 is MNHEY and CDR2 is SVGEGT. This clonotype appeared a few times. Its antigen remains unknown. The study, taken as a whole, reports: The study found that models underestimated out-of-frame TCR alpha sharing in monozygotic twins. The study found excess low generation probability among twin-shared out-of-frame alpha sequences. For cord blood, abundant beta clonotypes had fewer insertions, unlike memory repertoires, which showed none.

Template switching created a universal primer site, and the cDNA included unique molecular identifiers. TCRdb analysed the 5' RACE reads with MiXCR anew, one entry per CDR3 protein. The sample records 450,000 to 650,000 distinct CDR3 sequences, roughly 9.9% being singletons. Separately, the same data were catalogued under a study of yellow fever vaccine responses in identical twins.

The genes are TRBV6-2 or TRBV6-3 and TRBJ2-7; 7 nucleotides agree with TRBD2. Sequenced input: PBMCs. The clonotype originates from a woman between 18 and 29 years old in good health. The CDR3 coding sequence is TGTGCCAGCAGTTACGTTGGCGGGAGCTACGAGCAGTACTTC. It is translated as CASSYVGGSYEQYF.